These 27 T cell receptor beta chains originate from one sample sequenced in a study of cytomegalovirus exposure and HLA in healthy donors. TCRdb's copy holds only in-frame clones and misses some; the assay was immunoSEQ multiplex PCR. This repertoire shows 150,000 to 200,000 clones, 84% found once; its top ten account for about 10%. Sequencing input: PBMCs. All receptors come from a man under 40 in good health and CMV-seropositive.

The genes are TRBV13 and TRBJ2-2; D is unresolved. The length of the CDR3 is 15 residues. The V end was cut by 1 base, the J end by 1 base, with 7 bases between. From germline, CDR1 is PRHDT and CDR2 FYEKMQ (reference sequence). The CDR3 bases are TGTGCCAGCAGCTTAGCCGGGTTGAACACCGGGGAGCTGTTTTTT. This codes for CASSLAGLNTGELFF.

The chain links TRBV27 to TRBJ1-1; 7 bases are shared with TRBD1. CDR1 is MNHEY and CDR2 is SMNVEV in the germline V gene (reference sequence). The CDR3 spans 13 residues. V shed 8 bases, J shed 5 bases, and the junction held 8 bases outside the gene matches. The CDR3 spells CASRQGGGTEAFF. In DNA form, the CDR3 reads TGTGCCAGCCGACAGGGTGGGGGTACTGAAGCTTTCTTT.

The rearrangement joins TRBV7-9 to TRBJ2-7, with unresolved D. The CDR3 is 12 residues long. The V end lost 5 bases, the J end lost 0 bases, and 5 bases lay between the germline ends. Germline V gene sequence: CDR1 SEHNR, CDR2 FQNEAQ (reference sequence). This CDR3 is CASSTRSYEQYF. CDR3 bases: TGTGCCAGCAGCACACGCTCCTACGAGCAGTACTTC.

The CDR3 is CASATYNEQFF. CDR3 coding DNA: TGTGCCAGCGCGACTTACAATGAGCAGTTCTTC. The chain links TRBV13 to TRBJ2-1; D ambiguous. V lost 8 bases to trimming and J lost 4 bases, with 6 bases between them. The CDR3 sequence is 11 residues long. Per germline, CDR1 PRHDT and CDR2 FYEKMQ (reference sequence).

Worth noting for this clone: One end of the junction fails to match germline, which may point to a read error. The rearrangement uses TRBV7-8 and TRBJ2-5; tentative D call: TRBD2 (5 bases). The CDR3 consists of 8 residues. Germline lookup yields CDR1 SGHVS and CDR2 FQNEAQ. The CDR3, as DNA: TGTGCCAGCAGCCTCGGGGACTTC. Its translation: CASSLGDF.

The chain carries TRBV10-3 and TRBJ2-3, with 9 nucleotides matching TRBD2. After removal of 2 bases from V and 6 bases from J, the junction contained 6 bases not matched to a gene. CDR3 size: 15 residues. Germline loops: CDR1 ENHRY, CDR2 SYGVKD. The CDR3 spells CAISEIWTSEDTQYF. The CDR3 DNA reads TGTGCCATCAGTGAGATTTGGACTAGCGAGGATACGCAGTATTTT.

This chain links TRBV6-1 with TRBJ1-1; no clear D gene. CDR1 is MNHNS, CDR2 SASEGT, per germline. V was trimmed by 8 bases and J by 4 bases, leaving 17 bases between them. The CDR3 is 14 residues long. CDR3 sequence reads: CASRSGPRSTEAFF. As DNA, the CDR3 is TGTGCCAGCCGAAGTGGCCCACGGAGCACTGAAGCTTTCTTT.

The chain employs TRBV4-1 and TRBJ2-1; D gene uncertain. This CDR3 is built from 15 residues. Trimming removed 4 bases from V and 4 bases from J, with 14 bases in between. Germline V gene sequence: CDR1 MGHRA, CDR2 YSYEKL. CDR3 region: CASSPLGYRYNEQFF. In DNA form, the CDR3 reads TGCGCCAGCAGCCCCCTAGGCTACCGGTACAATGAGCAGTTCTTC.

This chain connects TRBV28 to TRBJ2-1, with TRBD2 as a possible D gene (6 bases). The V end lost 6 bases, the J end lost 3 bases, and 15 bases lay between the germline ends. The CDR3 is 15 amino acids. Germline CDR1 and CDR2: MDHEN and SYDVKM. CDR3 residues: CASRYSGSYYNEQFF. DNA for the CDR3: TGTGCCAGCAGGTATAGCGGAAGCTACTACAATGAGCAGTTCTTC.

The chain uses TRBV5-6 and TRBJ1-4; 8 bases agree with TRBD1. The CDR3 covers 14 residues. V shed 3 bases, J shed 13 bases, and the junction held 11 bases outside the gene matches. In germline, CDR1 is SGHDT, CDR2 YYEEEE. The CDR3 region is CASSSLTGAPRLFF. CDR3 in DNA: TGTGCCAGCAGCTCATTGACAGGGGCCCCGCGACTGTTTTTT.

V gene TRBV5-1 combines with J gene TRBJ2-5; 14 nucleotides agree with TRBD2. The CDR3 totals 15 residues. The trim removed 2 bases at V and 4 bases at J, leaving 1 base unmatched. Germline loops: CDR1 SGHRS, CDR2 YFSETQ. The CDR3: CASSFGLAGGETQYF. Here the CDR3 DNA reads TGCGCCAGCAGCTTCGGACTAGCGGGAGGAGAGACCCAGTACTTC.

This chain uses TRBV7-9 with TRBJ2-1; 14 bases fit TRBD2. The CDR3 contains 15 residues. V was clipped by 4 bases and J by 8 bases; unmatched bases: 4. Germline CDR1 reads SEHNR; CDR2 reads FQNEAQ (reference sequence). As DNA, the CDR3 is TGTGCCAGCAGCTCGAAGGGACTAGCGGGAGATGAGCAGTTCTTC. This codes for CASSSKGLAGDEQFF.

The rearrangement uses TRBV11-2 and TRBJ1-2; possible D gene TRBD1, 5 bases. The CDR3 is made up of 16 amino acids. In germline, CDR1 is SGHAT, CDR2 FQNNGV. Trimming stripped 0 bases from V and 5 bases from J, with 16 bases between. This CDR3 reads CASSLDSQGARYGYTF. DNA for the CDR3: TGTGCCAGCAGCTTAGATAGCCAAGGGGCTCGGTATGGCTACACCTTC.

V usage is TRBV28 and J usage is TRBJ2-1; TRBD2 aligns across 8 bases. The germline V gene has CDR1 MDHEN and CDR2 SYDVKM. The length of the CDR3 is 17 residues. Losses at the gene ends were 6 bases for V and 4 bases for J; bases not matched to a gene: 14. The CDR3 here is CASSPQGREDRYNEQFF. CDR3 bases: TGTGCCAGCAGCCCCCAGGGGCGGGAGGATCGATACAATGAGCAGTTCTTC.

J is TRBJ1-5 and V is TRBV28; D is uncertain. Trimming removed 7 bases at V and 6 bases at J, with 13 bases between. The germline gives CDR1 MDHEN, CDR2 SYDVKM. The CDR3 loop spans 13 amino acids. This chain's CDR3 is CASKPGALQPQHF. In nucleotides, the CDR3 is TGTGCCAGCAAACCCGGAGCGCTTCAGCCCCAGCATTTT.

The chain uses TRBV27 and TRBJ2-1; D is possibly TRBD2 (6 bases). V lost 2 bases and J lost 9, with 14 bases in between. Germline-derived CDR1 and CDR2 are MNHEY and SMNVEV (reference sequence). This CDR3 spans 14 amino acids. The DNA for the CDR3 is TGTGCCAGCAGTTTAGGGCTAGCGCAAGGTGAGCAGTTCTTC. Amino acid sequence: CASSLGLAQGEQFF.

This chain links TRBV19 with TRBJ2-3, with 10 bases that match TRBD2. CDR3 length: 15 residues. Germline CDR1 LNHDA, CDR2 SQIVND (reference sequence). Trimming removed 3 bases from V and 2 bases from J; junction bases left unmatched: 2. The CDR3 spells CASSIGLAATDTQYF. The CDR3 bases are TGTGCCAGTAGTATTGGACTAGCGGCCACAGATACGCAGTATTTT.

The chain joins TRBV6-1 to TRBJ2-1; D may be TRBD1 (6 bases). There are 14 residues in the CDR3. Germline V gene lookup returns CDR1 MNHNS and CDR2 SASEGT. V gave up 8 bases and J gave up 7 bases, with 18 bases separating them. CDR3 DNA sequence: TGTGCCAGCGGTGGGGACAATCTCTCGAATGAGCAGTTCTTC. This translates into CASGGDNLSNEQFF.

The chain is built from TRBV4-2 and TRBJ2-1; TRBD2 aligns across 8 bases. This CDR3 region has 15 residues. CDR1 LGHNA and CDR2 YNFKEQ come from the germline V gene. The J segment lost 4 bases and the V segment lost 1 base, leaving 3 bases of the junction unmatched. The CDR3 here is CASSQVTSGYNEQFF. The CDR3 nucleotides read TGTGCCAGCAGCCAAGTAACTAGCGGTTACAATGAGCAGTTCTTC.

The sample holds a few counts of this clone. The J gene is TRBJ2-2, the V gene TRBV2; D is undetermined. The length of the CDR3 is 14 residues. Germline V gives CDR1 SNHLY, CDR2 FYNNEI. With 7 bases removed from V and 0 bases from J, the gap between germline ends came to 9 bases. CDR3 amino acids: CASKQWANTGELFF. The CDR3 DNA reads TGTGCCAGCAAACAGTGGGCGAACACCGGGGAGCTGTTTTTT.

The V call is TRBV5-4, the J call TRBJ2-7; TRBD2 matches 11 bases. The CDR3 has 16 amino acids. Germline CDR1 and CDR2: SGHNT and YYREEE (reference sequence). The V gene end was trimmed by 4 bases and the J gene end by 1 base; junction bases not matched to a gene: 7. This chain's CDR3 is CASSVGLAGPSYEQYF. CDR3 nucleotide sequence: TGTGCCAGCAGCGTAGGACTAGCGGGTCCTTCCTACGAGCAGTACTTC. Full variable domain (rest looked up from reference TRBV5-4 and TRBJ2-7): ETGVTQSPTHLIKTRGQQVTLRCSSQSGHNTVSWYQQALGQGPQFIFQYYREEENGRGNFPPRFSGLQFPNYSSELNVNALELDDSALYLCASSVGLAGPSYEQYFGPGTRLTVT.

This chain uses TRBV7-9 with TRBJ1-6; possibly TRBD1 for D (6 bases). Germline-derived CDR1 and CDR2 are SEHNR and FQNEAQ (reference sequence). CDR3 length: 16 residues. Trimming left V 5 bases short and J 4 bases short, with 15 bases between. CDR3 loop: CASSPAGQRYNSPLHF. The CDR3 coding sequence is TGTGCCAGCAGCCCGGCAGGACAGAGGTATAATTCACCCCTCCACTTT.

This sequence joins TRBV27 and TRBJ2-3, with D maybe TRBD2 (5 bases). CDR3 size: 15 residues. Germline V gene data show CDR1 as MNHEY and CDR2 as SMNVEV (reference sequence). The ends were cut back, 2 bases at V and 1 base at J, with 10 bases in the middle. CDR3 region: CASSLRVGGTDTQYF. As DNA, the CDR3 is TGTGCCAGCAGTTTACGGGTCGGGGGCACAGATACGCAGTATTTT.

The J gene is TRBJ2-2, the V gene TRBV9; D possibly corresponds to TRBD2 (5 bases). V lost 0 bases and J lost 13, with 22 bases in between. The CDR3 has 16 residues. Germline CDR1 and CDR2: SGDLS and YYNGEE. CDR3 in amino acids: CASSVASSSTGGTLFF. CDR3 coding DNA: TGTGCCAGCAGCGTAGCTTCTTCCTCCACCGGAGGCACGCTGTTTTTT.

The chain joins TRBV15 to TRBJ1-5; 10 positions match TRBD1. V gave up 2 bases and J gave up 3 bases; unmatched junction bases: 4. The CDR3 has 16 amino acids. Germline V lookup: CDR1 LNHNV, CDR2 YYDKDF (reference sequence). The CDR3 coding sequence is TGTGCCACCAGCAGATCGGACAGGGGGAACAATCAGCCCCAGCATTTT. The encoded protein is CATSRSDRGNNQPQHF.

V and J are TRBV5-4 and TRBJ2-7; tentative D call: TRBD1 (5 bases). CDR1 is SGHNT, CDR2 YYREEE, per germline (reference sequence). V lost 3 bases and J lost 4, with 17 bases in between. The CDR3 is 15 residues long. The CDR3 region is CASSSGPAGLYEQYF. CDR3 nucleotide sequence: TGTGCCAGCAGCTCGGGTCCGGCAGGGCTGTACGAGCAGTACTTC.

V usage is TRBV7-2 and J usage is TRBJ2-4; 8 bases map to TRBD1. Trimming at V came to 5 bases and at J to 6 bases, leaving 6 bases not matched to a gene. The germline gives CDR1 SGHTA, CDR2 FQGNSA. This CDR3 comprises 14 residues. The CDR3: CASSKNGQGNIQYF. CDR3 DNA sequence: TGTGCCAGCAGCAAAAACGGACAGGGAAACATTCAGTACTTC. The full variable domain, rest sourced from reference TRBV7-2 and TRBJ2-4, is GAGVSQSPSNKVTEKGKDVELRCDPISGHTALYWYRQSLGQGLEFLIYFQGNSAPDKSGLPSDRFSAERTGGSVSTLTIQRTQQEDSAVYLCASSKNGQGNIQYFGAGTRLSVL.